The text below deals with one T cell receptor (beta chain). Its antigen is unknown. No base-level quality is on record; no much larger clone is a single base apart. This entry belongs to a study of cytomegalovirus exposure and HLA in healthy donors (dated by TCRdb to 2017 to 2019). Broadly, across the study: In an earlier analysis of under 750 of the donors, 250 to 300 Gb of sequence data and 95 million to 130 million unique TCR beta sequences from about 179 million T cells were reported. The study used immunosequencing to profile the T cell repertoires of under 700 subjects and linked those repertoires to cytomegalovirus serostatus. The genetic ancestry cluster associated with self-reported Caucasian donors included about 84% of the roughly 360 genotyped donors. Among a few hundred genotyped donors of the cohort, an average of around 240,000 unique TCR beta nucleotide sequences were sequenced per donor, roughly 20% of them non-productive. In the later analysis, no new phenotypic data were used to find candidate immune exposures; instead, reliance was placed on TCR beta sequences and their occurrence across donors. About five DR-DQ haplotypes were handled as single units for association and clustering, since linkage in the cohort was strong. In a later genetic analysis, genome-wide SNP genotypes for 398 of the 666 donors were used, and that subset was treated as a discovery cohort. To predict cytomegalovirus infection status, the study brought together high-throughput TCR immunosequencing, statistical association of individual TCRs with disease status, and machine learning. Along with the roughly 670-subject first cohort, a separate validation cohort of over a hundred different subjects was used. Donor age, sex, ethnicity and CMV serostatus were collected together with the repertoire data. The study was designed to test whether signatures of past pathogen exposure could be identified by cataloging public T cell receptors. An early release covering roughly 600 HLA-typed donors comprised about 320 gigabases of sequencing data and tens of millions of unique TCR sequences. The number of typed donors differed by locus: roughly 629-640 for A, B, C, DRB1 and DQB1; approximately 530 for DQA1; roughly 600 for DPA1; and around 450 for DPB1. In a later analysis, previously published TCR beta repertoires from more than 500 donors were re-analyzed and high-resolution HLA genotyping was added so that TCR occurrence patterns could be studied. Every repertoire in the discovery cohort had been generated on one and the same sequencing platform. An earlier analysis of more than 450 of the donors used high-throughput TCR beta sequencing to judge whether each TCR beta V gene segment behaved as functional or pseudogenic. HLA typing covered class I and class II loci at four-digit resolution.

In total, 600 or so healthy bone marrow donors made up the cohort. At the time of sampling, every cohort member was nominally healthy, though immune exposures that went unrecorded were likely present. The donor was CMV seronegative and was included in the group of about 350 seronegative cohort members. Each donor provided a peripheral blood sample, and peripheral blood mononuclear cells were used for TCR beta sequencing. Genomic DNA was extracted from the blood cell samples with the Qiagen DNeasy Blood Extraction Kit. The CDR3 numbers 14 residues from cysteine through phenylalanine. Only the CDR3 region is kept as DNA, spanning 42 bases read in frame from base 1. CDR1 and CDR2, per the germline V gene, are SGHTA and FQGNSA. The junction shows trimming of 0 bases on V and 2 bases on J, plus 7 bases between the germline ends. The full study reports these points: Broadly in line with IMGT annotations, most TCR beta V segments showed up in productive rearrangements about 87% or about 30% of the time in an earlier analysis of some 590 of the donors. When HLA alleles, especially DR and DQ, strongly co-occurred, TCR associations were difficult to assign to individual alleles. The authors suggested that the approach could potentially be generalized to other disease states and immunological phenotypes. An association between a missense DCLRE1C variant and V-gene and J-gene trimming of TCR beta chains was found in a later genetic analysis and replicated in an independent cohort. Cytomegalovirus status was reported to be diagnosed by the classifier with high specificity and sensitivity in both the original and validation cohorts. Because HLA typing was missing for some donors at each locus, association tests included only the typed subset. The sequencing pipeline was judged likely to have produced a cluster of highly shared sequence variants as a technical artifact. In this cohort, only TCR beta chains were sequenced, and detectable features were limited by the absence of alpha or paired-chain data. Correlated functional status among segregating V segments might be attributable to linkage disequilibrium, but an unknown experimental factor could not be ruled out. In vitro tests confirmed that three of the cytomegalovirus-associated TCR beta chains recognize cytomegalovirus antigens. Immune exposure information for the cohort was limited to CMV serostatus. A further reported finding was that TCR beta sequences accurately predicted the HLA-A and HLA-B alleles for most subjects in the first cohort. Some IMGT-functional V segments, including TRBV6-2 and TRBV6-3, could not be distinguished by the 87-base-pair reads and were therefore excluded. In a later analysis, HLA-associated TCR beta chains showed more clonal expansion and lower generation probabilities than non-associated chains that were equally common. In a later analysis, several top co-occurrence clusters were reported to appear linked to parvovirus B19, influenza, CMV and Epstein-Barr virus. According to a later genetic analysis, donors in an Asian-associated ancestry cluster had fewer N-insertions in productive TCRs than the roughly 670-donor mean. In a later analysis, around 15,000 TCR beta sequences were associated with specific HLA alleles at a false discovery rate of 0.05. According to a later analysis, most CMV-associated TCR beta chains appeared to be HLA-restricted, and the HLA associations seemed to be driven largely by CMV exposure. In the study, 164 TCR beta chains were listed as associated with cytomegalovirus. Most TCR sequences were observed very rarely across donors, whereas some public TCRs were present in many individuals. The earlier analysis of nearly 600 of the donors excluded about 16 rarely observed V segments, including chromosome 9 orphons, because counts were too low. In a later analysis, TCR association rates were found to vary across HLA loci, with the most associated TCRs seen for DRB1 alleles and the fewest for HLA-C alleles. Presence/absence analyses assumed roughly uniform sequencing depth across donors, an assumption that may not hold.

Library preparation used the immunoSEQ multiplex PCR assay. A mixture of 60 forward primers for TCR Vbeta segments and 13 reverse primers for TCR Jbeta segments was used in the multiplex PCR. The CDR3 region of rearranged TCR beta genes was amplified from genomic DNA with a multiplex PCR assay. On the Illumina HiSeq System, the amplified TCR beta libraries were sequenced as 87-base-pair reads. As for the authors' bioinformatics: A later analysis counted approximately 76 million unique TCR beta chains across the 550 to 750 repertoires, and some 11 million of these chains were shared by at least two donors. To remove PCR and sequencing errors, raw reads were error-corrected and collapsed into unique sequences using a nearest-neighbor algorithm that merged closely related sequences. To assign V, D and J gene segments, CDR3 sequences were aligned to IMGT reference sequences. For a sequence to be retained, at least a six-nucleotide match to both a V gene segment and a J gene segment was required. Rearrangements were classified as productive when the CDR3 lacked stop codons and remained in frame with V and J, and all other rearrangements were classified as non-productive. CDR3 was defined by IMGT convention, running from the second conserved V-encoded cysteine to the conserved J-encoded phenylalanine. Sequences without an unambiguous match to a single V gene segment were excluded from the earlier analysis of about 600 of the donors. An earlier analysis of 587 of the donors called V segments functional above 56.7% productive rearrangements and segregating when the between-donor standard deviation exceeded 5%. A statistical classification framework was built to diagnose cytomegalovirus status from the catalog of TCR beta chain sequences. A later analysis assigned V and J genes by comparing TCR nucleotide sequences with IMGT/GENE-DB human TR gene sequences. Using the TCRdist pipeline, a later analysis assigned CDR3 sequences along with most-parsimonious VDJ recombination scenarios. In a later analysis, each TCR beta chain was defined by its CDR3 amino acid sequence together with its V-gene family, and reads without a unique V-gene family were excluded. A later analysis removed roughly 590 highly shared, low-generation-probability nucleotide sequences to deal with suspected cross-contamination and a sequencing artifact. In a later analysis, a clonal expansion index for each public chain was calculated from normalized within-repertoire ranks of inferred template counts. In a later analysis, generation probabilities were computed using a VDJ recombination model fitted to out-of-frame rearrangements, and the results were checked against IGoR. Hypergeometric tests were used in a later analysis to score TCR-TCR, TCR-HLA and TCR-CMV co-occurrence, with a repertoire-size bias correction applied to the TCR pairs. A later analysis estimated false discovery rates by permuting HLA or CMV assignments 20 times. In a later analysis, co-occurring TCRs were grouped with DBSCAN, and TCRdist sequence similarity was added when clustering was performed within HLA-allele-positive subsets. Repertoires with fewer than 30,000 or more than 120,000 public chains were left out of co-occurrence clustering, as were about five repertoires with anomalous nucleotide sharing. This is the immuneACCESS table as TCRdb keeps it, with only in-frame sequences that have V and J called. A part of the clones is gone; compared with another copy, unresolved V genes explain less than half, and the rest is unexplained. The V and J calls and clone size are taken from that table; D and trimming were inferred from the DNA. The sample has around 140,000 clones on record, 75% to 90% of them singletons. 4.5% to 5.5% of the sample comes from the top ten.

The receptor was derived from a man aged 40-49 years in good health and CMV-seronegative. Sequencing was carried out using PBMCs. The V gene is TRBV7-2 and the J gene is TRBJ2-5; the D gene lacks a confident call. Here is the DNA: TGTGCCAGCAGCTTAGCGCAGGTTCAAGAGACCCAGTACTTC. It translates as CASSLAQVQETQYF.